This entry lists 32 T cell receptor beta chains sequenced from one sample in a study of Ad26.COV2.S vaccination and SARS-CoV-2 variants listed by TCRdb under 2021. What the treatment or condition label conveys for this sample: some 19 received Ad26.COV2.S at low or high dose, single or two shots; about five received placebo; per-sample allocation not given. Repertoires of vaccine and placebo recipients were sequenced from samples taken on day 63 after the first injection. The method was the immunoSEQ multiplex PCR assay. Imported from immuneACCESS, the table was reduced by TCRdb to in-frame sequences with V and J called. These copies leave out some clones; in studies compared against another copy, an unresolved V gene accounts for under half, and the cause of the remainder is not known. Here the sample has about 400,000 clones; 83% occur a single time. The top ten constitute more than 7% of the sample.

This material consisted of peripheral blood, taken in a trial of Ad26.COV2.S vaccine versus placebo. The receptor source for this set is a person aged 18-60 years who received the Ad26.COV2.S COVID-19 vaccine or a placebo.

This chain links TRBV11-3 with TRBJ2-2, with a weak D call TRBD2 (6 bases). The V end was cut by 6 bases, the J end by 5 bases, with 16 bases between. This CDR3 spans 15 amino acids. From germline, CDR1 is SGHNT and CDR2 YENEEA. The chain's CDR3 is CASSSKGGSTGELFF. CDR3 nucleotides: TGTGCCAGCAGTTCTAAAGGAGGGAGTACCGGGGAGCTGTTTTTT.

V and J are TRBV5-4 and TRBJ1-1; TRBD1 is a possible D gene (5 bases). Germline loops: CDR1 SGHNT, CDR2 YYREEE (reference sequence). This CDR3 is 16 amino acids long. Trimming cost V 3 bases and J 1 base, with 16 bases left between them. CDR3 DNA sequence: TGTGCCAGCAGCTCGCAGGGTGGGGTCCCGAACACTGAAGCTTTCTTT. Its translation is CASSSQGGVPNTEAFF.

This clone was seen more than once but under ten times. This chain links TRBV2 with TRBJ2-7; 7 nucleotides align to TRBD1. CDR1 and CDR2 (germline): SNHLY, FYNNEI. This CDR3 is 12 amino acids long. Trimming cost V 8 bases and J 6 bases; bases outside gene matches: 7. The CDR3 sequence: CASRKAGGEQYF. DNA for the CDR3: TGTGCCAGCCGGAAAGCAGGGGGCGAGCAGTACTTC.

The rearrangement uses TRBV18 and TRBJ2-1; 9 bases are a match to TRBD2. Germline V gene data show CDR1 as KGHSH and CDR2 as LQKENI. V was clipped by 3 bases and J by 8 bases; unmatched bases: 8. This CDR3 has 15 amino acids. The CDR3 protein is CASSPRLAEAYEQFF. Here the CDR3 DNA reads TGTGCCAGCTCACCCAGACTAGCGGAGGCATATGAGCAGTTCTTC.

The chain combines TRBV5-1 with TRBJ2-5; D may correspond to TRBD1 or TRBD2 (5 bases each). There are 16 residues in the CDR3. Germline CDR1 is SGHRS and CDR2 is YFSETQ. V lost 4 bases to trimming and J lost 0 bases, with 16 bases between them. CDR3 nucleotides: TGCGCCAGCAGCACCCAGGGACGGCAGTACCAAGAGACCCAGTACTTC. As protein: CASSTQGRQYQETQYF. The full variable domain, with the rest looked up from reference TRBV5-1 and TRBJ2-5, is KAGVTQTPRYLIKTRGQQVTLSCSPISGHRSVSWYQQTPGQGLQFLFEYFSETQRNKGNFPGRFSGRQFSNSRSEMNVSTLELGDSALYLCASSTQGRQYQETQYFGPGTRLLVL.

The sample holds a few counts of this clone. The sample carries other DNA sequences with the same CDR3. V gene TRBV5-1 combines with J gene TRBJ2-5, with D uncertain. This CDR3 is built from 11 residues. Deletions cut 2 bases from V and 1 base from J, with 0 bases between. Germline V gene lookup returns CDR1 SGHRS and CDR2 YFSETQ. The CDR3 reads CASSFQETQYF. In nucleotides, the CDR3 is TGCGCCAGCAGCTTCCAAGAGACCCAGTACTTC.

This clone occurred once. This sequence joins TRBV11-3 and TRBJ2-1, with D possibly being TRBD2 (5 bases). V was clipped by 6 bases and J by 6 bases, with 18 bases between them. Germline values: CDR1 SGHNT, CDR2 YENEEA. The CDR3 runs 15 residues. CDR3 amino acids: CASSSPPGIVNEQFF. The DNA for the CDR3 is TGTGCCAGCAGTAGCCCGCCCGGGATCGTCAATGAGCAGTTCTTC.

This clone appeared a few times. The rearrangement joins TRBV6-5 to TRBJ1-2; D gene uncertain. This CDR3 is 13 amino acids long. V lost 3 bases, J lost 8 bases, and 13 bases lay in between. CDR1 and CDR2 (germline): MNHEY, SVGAGI. In nucleotides, the CDR3 is TGTGCCAGCAGTTATTCGTTTTCGGGGGGCTACACCTTC. Its protein is CASSYSFSGGYTF.

The V gene is TRBV5-1, the J gene TRBJ2-7; 10 bases line up with TRBD2. The CDR3 extends over 16 amino acids. Germline lookup yields CDR1 SGHRS and CDR2 YFSETQ. J lost 0 bases, V lost 3 bases, and 6 bases had no gene match. The CDR3 region is CASSWGLASSSYEQYF. CDR3 sequence (DNA): TGCGCCAGCAGCTGGGGACTAGCGTCAAGCTCCTACGAGCAGTACTTC.

The gene calls are TRBV7-2 and TRBJ1-1; D unclear. The CDR3 runs 13 residues. Trimming shortened V by 4 bases and J by 0 bases, and 6 bases separated the two germline ends. CDR1 and CDR2 (germline): SGHTA, FQGNSA. CDR3 sequence (DNA): TGTGCCAGCAGCTATGGAATGAACACTGAAGCTTTCTTT. This gives the protein CASSYGMNTEAFF.

This chain links TRBV7-9 with TRBJ2-7; TRBD1 matches 7 bases. The CDR3 is 15 residues long. CDR1 and CDR2 (germline): SEHNR, FQNEAQ (reference sequence). V dropped 2 bases and J dropped 2; count of bases not matched to a gene: 6. The CDR3 reads CASSLLTGNPYEQYF. In DNA form, the CDR3 reads TGTGCCAGCAGCTTATTGACAGGGAATCCCTACGAGCAGTACTTC.

The chain employs TRBV7-3 and TRBJ2-3, with D unresolved. Germline-derived CDR1 and CDR2 are SGHTA and FQGTGA. CDR3 length: 13 amino acids. The V and J ends lost 5 bases and 2 bases respectively, with 8 bases between them. As DNA, the CDR3 is TGTGCCAGCAGCCCCCCACTCACAGATACGCAGTATTTT. Protein sequence: CASSPPLTDTQYF.

The chain links TRBV5-6 to TRBJ1-2; D is uncertain. The V gene lost 3 bases and the J gene lost 3 bases, with 6 bases spanning the gap. The CDR3 covers 12 residues. Germline assignment: CDR1 SGHDT and CDR2 YYEEEE. CDR3 sequence: CASSSYDYGYTF. CDR3 nucleotides: TGTGCCAGCAGCTCTTATGACTATGGCTACACCTTC.

This sequence joins TRBV2 and TRBJ2-1, with D tentatively TRBD1 (6 bases). The CDR3 loop spans 14 amino acids. Germline V lookup: CDR1 SNHLY, CDR2 FYNNEI. V was shortened by 5 bases and J by 1 base, with 9 bases between the two germline ends. The CDR3, as DNA: TGTGCCAGCAGTCTCACAGGGTCCTACAATGAGCAGTTCTTC. Its translation: CASSLTGSYNEQFF.

The chain combines TRBV24-1 with TRBJ1-2; 10 bases align to TRBD1. The CDR3 is made up of 15 amino acids. The V and J ends lost 7 bases and 2 bases, in that order; junction bases with no gene match: 6. Per the germline V gene, CDR1 is KGHDR and CDR2 is SFDVKD. CDR3 region: CATRGTGETNYGYTF. The CDR3 coding sequence is TGTGCCACCAGAGGGACAGGGGAAACCAACTATGGCTACACCTTC.

The V call is TRBV4-1, the J call TRBJ1-2; no firm D call. The V gene's germline CDR1 is MGHRA and CDR2 YSYEKL. CDR3 length: 16 residues. With 0 bases removed from V and 0 bases from J, the gap between germline ends came to 11 bases. This CDR3 reads CASSQDPVGPNYGYTF. The CDR3 bases are TGCGCCAGCAGCCAAGACCCTGTCGGGCCTAACTATGGCTACACCTTC.

This chain uses TRBV10-3 with TRBJ2-1; D might be TRBD1 (6 bases). Deletions cut 6 bases from V and 7 bases from J, with 22 bases between. The CDR3 runs to 16 residues. Germline CDR1 is ENHRY and CDR2 is SYGVKD. The CDR3 loop is CAISEGKQGLGNEQFF. DNA for the CDR3: TGTGCCATCAGCGAAGGGAAACAGGGTTTAGGAAATGAGCAGTTCTTC.

V and J are TRBV12-5 and TRBJ1-1; maybe TRBD1 (5 bases). V was cut by 1 base and J by 10 bases, with 13 bases left in between. Per the germline V gene, CDR1 is LGHNT and CDR2 is FRNRAP. The length of the CDR3 is 13 residues. The CDR3 bases are TGTGCTAGTGGTTTGGACGGGGGTAGGGCAGCTTTCTTT. Translated: CASGLDGGRAAFF.

The chain has TRBV2 and TRBJ2-5; D tentatively reads TRBD1 or TRBD2 (5 bases each). Germline V CDR1 and CDR2: SNHLY, FYNNEI. V was cut by 7 bases and J by 5 bases, with 14 bases left in between. The CDR3 sequence is 13 residues long. The CDR3 loop is CASTVMGDETQYF. CDR3 DNA: TGTGCCAGCACAGTGATGGGGGATGAGACCCAGTACTTC.

The genes are TRBV19 and TRBJ2-1; no clear D gene. The V gene lost 4 bases and the J gene lost 4 bases, with 8 bases spanning the gap. Germline V gene data show CDR1 as LNHDA and CDR2 as SQIVND (reference sequence). The CDR3 is made up of 13 amino acids. The CDR3 bases are TGTGCCAGTAGTACCCAGTTATACAATGAGCAGTTCTTC. Translated: CASSTQLYNEQFF. The full variable domain, completed using reference TRBV19 and TRBJ2-1, is DGGITQSPKYLFRKEGQNVTLSCEQNLNHDAMYWYRQDPGQGLRLIYYSQIVNDFQKGDIAEGYSVSREKKESFPLTVTSAQKNPTAFYLCASSTQLYNEQFFGPGTRLTVL.

The CDR3: CASSPQPANYGYTF. The CDR3 DNA reads TGTGCCAGCAGCCCCCAACCCGCTAACTATGGCTACACCTTC. This chain connects TRBV9 to TRBJ1-2; D is unclear. Trimming removed 4 bases at V and 0 bases at J, with 10 bases between. There are 14 residues in the CDR3. Germline values: CDR1 SGDLS, CDR2 YYNGEE.

The chain recombines TRBV6-1 with TRBJ1-2; 7 bases agree with TRBD1. J was trimmed by 6 bases and V by 3 bases; bases with no gene match: 10. Germline V gene data show CDR1 as MNHNS and CDR2 as SASEGT. The CDR3 is 15 residues long. The CDR3 sequence is CASSEDRSRGNGYTF. CDR3 nucleotide sequence: TGTGCCAGCAGTGAGGACAGGTCCAGAGGAAATGGCTACACCTTC.

V gene TRBV27 combines with J gene TRBJ1-6; D unresolved. Germline V CDR1 and CDR2: MNHEY, SMNVEV (reference sequence). This CDR3 is built from 13 residues. Trimming removed 3 bases from V and 10 bases from J, with 10 bases in between. CDR3 sequence (DNA): TGTGCCAGCAGTTTGGCGGACGGATCACCCCTCCACTTT. Translating gives CASSLADGSPLHF.

The chain recombines TRBV3-1 (or the pseudogene TRBV3-2) with TRBJ1-4; D remains unclear. The length of the CDR3 is 15 residues. V was trimmed by 8 bases and J by 7 bases, leaving 20 bases between them. Germline V lookup: CDR1 LGHDT, CDR2 YNNKEL (reference sequence). CDR3 bases: TGTGCCAGCCAAGCTCGGTCACTAAAGGGTGAAAAACTGTTTTTT. It specifies CASQARSLKGEKLFF.

V gene TRBV7-2 combines with J gene TRBJ2-5; 8 bases fit TRBD2. Trimming at V came to 2 bases and at J to 6 bases, leaving 5 bases not matched to a gene. The CDR3 length is 14 residues. The germline V gene encodes CDR1 SGHTA and CDR2 FQGNSA. This chain's CDR3 is CASSLTGGVQTQYF. The CDR3 nucleotides are TGTGCCAGCAGCTTAACGGGAGGGGTGCAGACCCAGTACTTC.

The chain carries TRBV4-1 and TRBJ1-1, with no clear D. The CDR3 is 15 amino acids. Germline lookup yields CDR1 MGHRA and CDR2 YSYEKL. V lost 3 bases and J 4 bases, leaving 15 bases between the germline ends. Here the CDR3 DNA reads TGCGCCAGCAGCCAGGTCGGGTGGGTGGGCACTGAAGCTTTCTTT. Amino acids: CASSQVGWVGTEAFF.

This sequence joins TRBV18 and TRBJ2-3, with TRBD2 matching 11 bases. Losses at the gene ends were 5 bases for V and 4 bases for J; bases not matched to a gene: 11. CDR3 length equals 17 residues. From germline, CDR1 is KGHSH and CDR2 LQKENI. The DNA for the CDR3 is TGTGCCAGCTCATCCAGGACTAGCGGGTTTAGTGCAGATACGCAGTATTTT. Amino acids: CASSSRTSGFSADTQYF.

The chain carries TRBV21-1 and TRBJ1-2; TRBD1 was called by the table and not checked on the DNA. TRBV21-1 is an annotated pseudogene. This CDR3 spans 20 amino acids. CDR3 bases: TGTGCCAGCAGCACGGGGGCCATGGGGGGACAGGGCGAAGAGAGCTATGGCTACACCTTC. Encoded protein: CASSTGAMGGQGEESYGYTF.

V usage is TRBV5-4 and J usage is TRBJ1-2, with TRBD1 matching 7 bases. The CDR3 is 13 residues long. V trimming: 10 bases; J trimming: 5 bases; junction bases outside the gene matches: 11. Germline-derived CDR1 and CDR2 are SGHNT and YYREEE (reference sequence). The CDR3 sequence: CAGQLGQKYGYTF. DNA for the CDR3: TGTGCCGGACAACTGGGACAGAAGTATGGCTACACCTTC.

The genes are TRBV12-3 or TRBV12-4 and TRBJ1-1; the D is unclear. The CDR3 consists of 13 residues. V lost 3 bases to trimming and J lost 3 bases, with 8 bases between them. This chain's CDR3 is CASSLGGDTEAFF. The CDR3 bases are TGTGCCAGCAGTTTGGGTGGGGACACTGAAGCTTTCTTT.

CDR3 residues: CATSDADRETEAFF. The CDR3 nucleotides read TGTGCCACCAGTGATGCGGACAGGGAAACTGAAGCTTTCTTT. The chain has TRBV24-1 and TRBJ1-1; the match to TRBD1 covers 8 bases. This CDR3 contains 14 residues. V lost 3 bases, J lost 5 bases, and 4 bases stayed unmatched. The germline V gene has CDR1 KGHDR and CDR2 SFDVKD.

The chain is built from TRBV5-4 and TRBJ1-3; TRBD1 aligns across 7 bases. The V and J ends lost 0 bases and 1 base, in that order; junction bases with no gene match: 4. There are 16 residues in the CDR3. Looked up from germline, CDR1 is SGHNT and CDR2 is YYREEE (reference sequence). CDR3 protein: CASSLVAGGSGNTIYF. CDR3 nucleotides: TGTGCCAGCAGCTTGGTCGCAGGGGGATCTGGAAACACCATATATTTT.